A single sample is the source of the 17 T cell receptor beta chains below, sequenced in a study of spatial heterogeneity in lung cancer. TCRdb analysed the 5' RACE reads with MiXCR anew, one entry per CDR3 protein. The sample includes approximately 66,000 distinct CDR3 sequences, roughly 6.4% seen only once; the top ten take about 14%. The time point here: sample taken at primary tumor resection. The input for sequencing was PBMCs, taken at surgery. Receptors were obtained from a female donor with early-stage non-small cell lung cancer.

The V call is TRBV5-1, the J call TRBJ1-6, with D possibly TRBD1 on 5 matching bases. V lost 4 bases and J 8 bases, leaving 16 bases between the germline ends. Germline CDR1 is SGHRS and CDR2 is YFSETQ. The CDR3 runs 15 residues. CDR3: CASSPQRGRDSPLHF. CDR3 DNA sequence: TGCGCCAGCAGCCCTCAGAGGGGTCGGGATTCACCCCTCCACTTT.

Comments on this clonotype: A much larger clone sits a single nucleotide away, making a read error possible. The chain uses TRBV11-2 and TRBJ2-1, with D possibly TRBD2 on 6 matching bases. The V gene's germline CDR1 is SGHAT and CDR2 FQNNGV. V was shortened by 5 bases and J by 6 bases, with 20 bases between the two germline ends. CDR3 size: 16 residues. CDR3 in amino acids: CASSPRTNGRFNEQFF. In nucleotides, the CDR3 is TGTGCCAGCAGCCCCCGGACTAACGGGAGATTCAATGAGCAGTTCTTC.

This clonotype was seen many times. In nucleotides, the CDR3 is TGCAGCGTTGCACTAGCAGCGGTTTGGGATGAGCAGTTCTTC. Protein: CSVALAAVWDEQFF. The rearrangement links TRBV29-1 to TRBJ2-1, with TRBD2 as a possible D gene (6 bases). Germline values: CDR1 SQVTM, CDR2 ANQGSEA. The CDR3 is 14 residues long. Trimming removed 4 bases from V and 8 bases from J, with 18 bases in between.

This clonotype has ten or more counts. The chain employs TRBV7-2 and TRBJ1-2, with a weak D call TRBD1 (5 bases). CDR1 and CDR2 from the germline V gene are SGHTA and FQGNSA. The CDR3 extends over 15 amino acids. V was shortened by 6 bases and J by 4 bases, with 18 bases between the two germline ends. CDR3 in DNA: TGTGCCAGCAGACCAGGTGGCCCTCAGGGCTATGGCTACACCTTC. It specifies CASRPGGPQGYGYTF.

This clonotype has ten or more counts. The chain employs TRBV28 and TRBJ1-5; 9 bases are shared with TRBD1. Germline CDR1 and CDR2: MDHEN and SYDVKM. This CDR3 has 15 amino acids. J gave up 4 bases and V 2 bases, and 3 bases lay outside the gene matches. This CDR3 is CASSLGGTGNQPQHF. The CDR3 DNA follows: TGTGCCAGCAGTTTAGGAGGGACAGGGAATCAGCCCCAGCATTTT. The full variable domain, with the rest looked up from reference TRBV28 and TRBJ1-5, is DVKVTQSSRYLVKRTGEKVFLECVQDMDHENMFWYRQDPGLGLRLIYFSYDVKMKEKGDIPEGYSVSREKKERFSLILESASTNQTSMYLCASSLGGTGNQPQHFGDGTRLSIL.

Many counts were recorded for this clonotype. CDR3 sequence reads: CASSADGQSTDTQYF. CDR3 nucleotides: TGTGCCAGCAGCGCCGATGGACAAAGCACAGATACGCAGTATTTT. V and J are TRBV9 and TRBJ2-3, with D possibly being TRBD1 (5 bases). CDR1 SGDLS and CDR2 YYNGEE come from the germline V gene. The CDR3 length is 15 residues. V lost 3 bases and J lost 0, with 11 bases in between.

This clonotype came up many times. This chain joins TRBV20-1 and TRBJ2-1, with 13 bases fitting TRBD2. CDR1 DFQATT and CDR2 SNEGSKA come from the germline V gene (reference sequence). This CDR3 has 15 residues. V dropped 5 bases and J dropped 4; count of bases not matched to a gene: 5. The CDR3 region has the DNA TGCAGTGCTCCCGGACTAGCGGGAGTTTACAATGAGCAGTTCTTC. This translates into CSAPGLAGVYNEQFF.

This clonotype was recorded at least ten times. The rearrangement joins TRBV5-1 to TRBJ2-5, with TRBD2 matching 10 bases. CDR3 length: 17 amino acids. The V segment lost 0 bases and the J segment 5 bases; nucleotides outside the gene matches: 10. Germline V lookup: CDR1 SGHRS, CDR2 YFSETQ. The CDR3 region is CASSLGGSSGGSETQYF. CDR3 in DNA: TGCGCCAGCAGCTTGGGTGGTTCTAGCGGGGGCAGTGAGACCCAGTACTTC.

Notes on this clonotype: At one boundary the junction diverges from the germline segment, which might be a read error. The genes are TRBV3-1 and TRBJ2-5; TRBD2 matches 7 bases. Germline loops: CDR1 LGHDT, CDR2 YNNKEL (reference sequence). This CDR3 is built from 13 residues. The CDR3 DNA reads TGTGCCAGAAGCCATGCGGGGGAGGAGACCCAGTACTTC. Protein sequence: CARSHAGEETQYF.

This clonotype was recorded many times. The chain has TRBV5-4 and TRBJ2-1, with 7 positions matching TRBD2. The CDR3 is 16 residues long. CDR1 SGHNT and CDR2 YYREEE come from the germline V gene (reference sequence). V was clipped by 0 bases and J by 2 bases; unmatched bases: 5. The CDR3 DNA reads TGTGCCAGCAGCTTGGCCGTGGGGGGGACCTACAATGAGCAGTTCTTC. Its translation is CASSLAVGGTYNEQFF.

V is TRBV6-1 and J is TRBJ1-1; D is perhaps TRBD1 (6 bases). This CDR3 is 12 amino acids long. CDR1 is MNHNS, CDR2 SASEGT, per germline. The V end was cut by 5 bases, the J end by 8 bases, with 12 bases between. CDR3 nucleotide sequence: TGTGCCAGCAGTCTACGACAGGCCGAAGCTTTCTTT. Protein: CASSLRQAEAFF.

The sample holds many counts of this clonotype. The chain combines TRBV21-1 with TRBJ2-3; TRBD2 is the table's D call, not checked against the DNA. TRBV21-1 is a pseudogene. The CDR3 is 17 residues long. The CDR3 coding sequence is TGTGCCAGCAGCAAAAAGAAGGGGACTAGCGCTCGAGGGGCGCAGTATTTT. It specifies CASSKKKGTSARGAQYF.

This clonotype turned up a few times. CDR3 in amino acids: CASSGQGIGSPLHF. For the CDR3, the DNA is TGTGCCAGCAGCGGACAGGGGATTGGGTCACCCCTCCACTTT. This sequence joins TRBV2 and TRBJ1-6; 9 bases match TRBD1. The ends lost 6 bases at V and 10 bases at J; junction bases unmatched: 7. The CDR3 totals 14 residues. Germline assignment: CDR1 SNHLY and CDR2 FYNNEI.

This clonotype occurred many times. J is TRBJ2-5 and V is TRBV27; 11 bases agree with TRBD2. V was pared by 5 bases and J by 2 bases, with 13 bases of the junction left unmatched. Germline V CDR1 and CDR2: MNHEY, SMNVEV (reference sequence). The CDR3 spans 18 residues. The CDR3 coding sequence is TGTGCCAGCAGTCCCCGGGCTAGCGGGAGGCGACAACAAGAGACCCAGTACTTC. It specifies CASSPRASGRRQQETQYF.

The rearrangement joins TRBV27 to TRBJ2-2, with D possibly called TRBD1 or TRBD2 (5 bases each). The CDR3 extends over 16 amino acids. The germline V gene encodes CDR1 MNHEY and CDR2 SMNVEV (reference sequence). V was cut by 4 bases and J by 6 bases, with 18 bases left in between. CDR3 in amino acids: CASSSTPGRGAGELFF. The CDR3 DNA reads as TGTGCCAGCAGTTCTACCCCAGGGAGAGGGGCCGGGGAGCTGTTTTTT.

Only a few counts were recorded for this clonotype. V and J are TRBV5-4 and TRBJ1-2; possibly TRBD1 for D (6 bases). V lost 1 base, J lost 5 bases, and 9 bases lay in between. CDR1 and CDR2 (germline): SGHNT, YYREEE (reference sequence). The CDR3 extends over 13 amino acids. In nucleotides, the CDR3 is TGTGCCAGCAGCTTGAAGGGGGTGTATGGCTACACCTTC. This gives the protein CASSLKGVYGYTF.

J is TRBJ2-1 and V is TRBV29-1; maybe TRBD2 (5 bases). The V gene lost 7 bases and the J gene lost 5 bases, with 15 bases spanning the gap. The CDR3 totals 13 residues. Germline V lookup: CDR1 SQVTM, CDR2 ANQGSEA. The DNA of the CDR3 is TGCAGCGACGCCCGGGGAGCTAACAATGAGCAGTTCTTC. Protein product: CSDARGANNEQFF.